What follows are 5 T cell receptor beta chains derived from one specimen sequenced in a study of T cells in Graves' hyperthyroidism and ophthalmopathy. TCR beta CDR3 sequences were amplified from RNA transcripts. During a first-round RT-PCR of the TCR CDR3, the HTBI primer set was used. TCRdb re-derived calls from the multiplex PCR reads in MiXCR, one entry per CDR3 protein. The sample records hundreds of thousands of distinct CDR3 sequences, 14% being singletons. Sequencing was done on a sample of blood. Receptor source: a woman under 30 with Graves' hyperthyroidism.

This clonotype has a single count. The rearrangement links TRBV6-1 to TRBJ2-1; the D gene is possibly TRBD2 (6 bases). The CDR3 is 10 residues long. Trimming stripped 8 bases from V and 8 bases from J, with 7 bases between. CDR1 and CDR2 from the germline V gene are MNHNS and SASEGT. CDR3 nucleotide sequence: TGTGCCAGCTGGGGGGATGAGCAGTTCTTC. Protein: CASWGDEQFF.

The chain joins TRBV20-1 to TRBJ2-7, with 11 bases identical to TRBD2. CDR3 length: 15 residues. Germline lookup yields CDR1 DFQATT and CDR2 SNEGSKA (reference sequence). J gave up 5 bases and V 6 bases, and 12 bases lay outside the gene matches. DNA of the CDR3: TGCAGTGCAGGAAGCCCTAGCGGGAGGTTGAACGAGCAGTACTTC. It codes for CSAGSPSGRLNEQYF.

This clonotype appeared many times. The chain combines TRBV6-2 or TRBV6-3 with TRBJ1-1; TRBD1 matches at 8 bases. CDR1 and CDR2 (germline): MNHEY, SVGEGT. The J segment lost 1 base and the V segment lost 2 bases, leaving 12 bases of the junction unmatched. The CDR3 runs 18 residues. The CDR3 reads CASSYNPGTGFKNTEAFF. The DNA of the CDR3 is TGTGCCAGCAGTTACAACCCGGGGACAGGCTTTAAGAACACTGAAGCTTTCTTT.

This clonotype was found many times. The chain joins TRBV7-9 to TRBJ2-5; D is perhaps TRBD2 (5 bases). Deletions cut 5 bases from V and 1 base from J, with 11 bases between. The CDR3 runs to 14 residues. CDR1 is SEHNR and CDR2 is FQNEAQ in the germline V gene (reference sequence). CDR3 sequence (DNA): TGTGCCAGCAGCCCAAGGCGGGCCCAAGAGACCCAGTACTTC. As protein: CASSPRRAQETQYF.

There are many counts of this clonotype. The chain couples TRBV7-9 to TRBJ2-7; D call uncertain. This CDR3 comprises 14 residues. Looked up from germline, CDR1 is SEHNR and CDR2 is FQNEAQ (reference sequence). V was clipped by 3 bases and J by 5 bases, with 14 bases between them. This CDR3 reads CASSLTPQFHEQYF. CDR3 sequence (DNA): TGTGCCAGCAGCTTGACTCCACAGTTCCACGAGCAGTACTTC.